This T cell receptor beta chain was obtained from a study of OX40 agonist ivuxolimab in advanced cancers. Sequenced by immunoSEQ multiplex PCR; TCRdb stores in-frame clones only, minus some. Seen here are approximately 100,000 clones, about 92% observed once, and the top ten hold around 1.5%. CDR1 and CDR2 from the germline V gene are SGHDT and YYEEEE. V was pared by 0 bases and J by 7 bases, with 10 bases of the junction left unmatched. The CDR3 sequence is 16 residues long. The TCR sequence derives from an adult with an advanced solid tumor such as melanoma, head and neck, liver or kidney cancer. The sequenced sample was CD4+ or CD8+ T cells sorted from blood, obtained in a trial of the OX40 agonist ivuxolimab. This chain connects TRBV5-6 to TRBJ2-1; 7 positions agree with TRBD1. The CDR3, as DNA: TGTGCCAGCAGCTTGGCCTTTCGACAGGGAGTGAATGAGCAGTTCTTC. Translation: CASSLAFRQGVNEQFF.